This TCR beta chain stems from a study of T cells in Graves' hyperthyroidism and ophthalmopathy. This clonotype was counted ten times or more. Authors of the study amplified TCR beta CDR3 regions from RNA transcripts. First-round RT-PCR with HTBI primers amplified the TCR CDR3 region. Via MiXCR, TCRdb re-called the multiplex PCR reads, giving one row per CDR3 protein. The sample lists about 610,000 distinct CDR3 sequences, roughly 15% occurring once. The sample comprised blood. The sequence came from a woman between 40 and 55 years old with Graves' ophthalmopathy.

CDR3 sequence: CASSVGTSSSYEQYF. CDR3 nucleotide sequence: TGTGCCAGCAGTGTAGGGACTAGCAGCTCCTACGAGCAGTACTTC. V is TRBV25-1 and J is TRBJ2-7; 9 nucleotides line up with TRBD2. Germline CDR1 and CDR2: MGHDK and SYGVNS. The CDR3 runs 15 residues. Trimming at V came to 4 bases and at J to 0 bases, leaving 4 bases not matched to a gene.